A single sample gave rise to the 4 T cell receptor beta chains below, sequenced in a study of blood T cell repertoires in COVID-19. Profiling relied on immunoSEQ multiplex PCR, and the TCRdb table lists in-frame clones only, not all of them. In the table there are 150,000 to 200,000 clones, around 72% of which are singletons. The sequenced sample was peripheral blood. The receptors were gathered from a woman of 80 years or more with acute or convalescent COVID-19.

V and J are TRBV4-2 and TRBJ2-3, with D uncertain. There are 14 residues in the CDR3. CDR1 is LGHNA, CDR2 YNFKEQ, per germline. Trimming took off 1 base at V and 0 bases at J, with 5 bases between the two ends. The CDR3 reads CASSQAGSTDTQYF. The DNA of the CDR3 is TGTGCCAGCAGCCAAGCGGGTAGCACAGATACGCAGTATTTT.

The table lists this clone with a count of one. The gene calls are TRBV14 and TRBJ2-3, with 10 bases that match TRBD2. The CDR3 has 19 residues. J gave up 6 bases and V 0 bases, and 15 bases lay outside the gene matches. CDR1 is SGHDN and CDR2 is FVKESK in the germline V gene. This CDR3 reads CASSQDPWLAGVIWDTQYF. As DNA, the CDR3 is TGTGCCAGCAGCCAAGATCCCTGGCTAGCGGGAGTAATATGGGATACGCAGTATTTT.

This CDR3 is CASSKLLRFSYNEQFF. The CDR3 bases are TGTGCCAGCAGTAAACTTCTCCGGTTCTCCTACAATGAGCAGTTCTTC. The V call is TRBV6-2 or TRBV6-3, the J call TRBJ2-1; D is ambiguous. Germline CDR1 is MNHEY and CDR2 is SVGEGT. Between the trimmed V and J ends, which lost 5 bases and 0 bases, there was a span of 14 bases. The CDR3 is 16 amino acids.

The rearrangement uses TRBV27 and TRBJ2-7, with TRBD2 matching over 7 bases. CDR3 length: 15 amino acids. The V and J ends lost 3 bases and 4 bases, in that order; junction bases with no gene match: 9. The germline V gene has CDR1 MNHEY and CDR2 SMNVEV (reference sequence). In DNA form, the CDR3 reads TGTGCCAGCAGTTTTCAGCCTAGCGGCCTATACGAGCAGTACTTC. It yields the protein CASSFQPSGLYEQYF.